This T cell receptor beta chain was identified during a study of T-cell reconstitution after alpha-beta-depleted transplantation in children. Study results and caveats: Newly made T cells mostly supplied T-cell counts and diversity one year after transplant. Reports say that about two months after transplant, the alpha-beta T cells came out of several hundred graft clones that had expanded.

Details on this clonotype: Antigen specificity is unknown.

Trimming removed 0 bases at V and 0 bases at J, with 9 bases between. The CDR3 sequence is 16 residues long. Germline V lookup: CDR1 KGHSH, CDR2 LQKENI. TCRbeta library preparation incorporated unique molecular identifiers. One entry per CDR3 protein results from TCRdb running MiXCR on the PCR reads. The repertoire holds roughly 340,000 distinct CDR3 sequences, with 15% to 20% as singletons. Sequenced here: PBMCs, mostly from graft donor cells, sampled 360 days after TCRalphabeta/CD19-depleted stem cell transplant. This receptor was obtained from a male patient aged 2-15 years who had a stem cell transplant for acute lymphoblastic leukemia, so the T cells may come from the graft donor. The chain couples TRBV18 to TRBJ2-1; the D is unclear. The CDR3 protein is CASSPPGSRSYNEQFF. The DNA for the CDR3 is TGTGCCAGCTCACCACCCGGCTCCCGCTCCTACAATGAGCAGTTCTTC.